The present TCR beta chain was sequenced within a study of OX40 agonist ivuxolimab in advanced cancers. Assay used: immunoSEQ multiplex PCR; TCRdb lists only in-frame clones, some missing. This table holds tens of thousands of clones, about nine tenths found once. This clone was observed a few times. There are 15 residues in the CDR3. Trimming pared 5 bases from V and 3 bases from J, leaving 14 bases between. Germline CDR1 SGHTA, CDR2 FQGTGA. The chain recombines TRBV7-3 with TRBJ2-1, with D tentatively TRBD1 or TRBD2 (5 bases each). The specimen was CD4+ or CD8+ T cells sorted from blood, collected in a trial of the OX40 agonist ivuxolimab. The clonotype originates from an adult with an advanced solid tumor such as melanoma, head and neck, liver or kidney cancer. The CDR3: CASSGAVGGYNEQFF. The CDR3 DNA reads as TGTGCCAGCAGCGGGGCGGTTGGAGGCTACAATGAGCAGTTCTTC.